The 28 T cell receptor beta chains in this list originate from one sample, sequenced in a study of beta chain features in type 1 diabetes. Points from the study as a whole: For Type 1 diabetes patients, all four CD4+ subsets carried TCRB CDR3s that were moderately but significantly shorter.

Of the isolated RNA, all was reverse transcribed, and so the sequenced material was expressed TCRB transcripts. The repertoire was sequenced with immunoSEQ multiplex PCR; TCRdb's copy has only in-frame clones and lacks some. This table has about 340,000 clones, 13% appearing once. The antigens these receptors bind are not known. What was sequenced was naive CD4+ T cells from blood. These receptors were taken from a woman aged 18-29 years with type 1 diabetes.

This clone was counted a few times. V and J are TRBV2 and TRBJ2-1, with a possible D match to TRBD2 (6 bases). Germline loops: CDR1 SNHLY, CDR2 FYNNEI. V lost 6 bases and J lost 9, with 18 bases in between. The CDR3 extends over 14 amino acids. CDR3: CASRDRDFNREQFF. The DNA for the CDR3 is TGTGCCAGCAGGGACCGGGACTTCAATCGTGAGCAGTTCTTC.

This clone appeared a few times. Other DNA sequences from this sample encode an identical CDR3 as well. The CDR3 DNA reads as TGTGCCAGCAGCGTAGTAGGAGGGAGCTACAATGAGCAGTTCTTC. Translation: CASSVVGGSYNEQFF. This sequence joins TRBV9 and TRBJ2-1; tentative D call: TRBD2 (6 bases). V lost 0 bases and J lost 3, with 10 bases in between. Germline V gives CDR1 SGDLS, CDR2 YYNGEE. This CDR3 spans 15 amino acids. Together with reference TRBV9 and TRBJ2-1, the CDR3 gives the full variable domain: DSGVTQTPKHLITATGQRVTLRCSPRSGDLSVYWYQQSLDQGLQFLIQYYNGEERAKGNILERFSAQQFPDLHSELNLSSLELGDSALYFCASSVVGGSYNEQFFGPGTRLTVL.

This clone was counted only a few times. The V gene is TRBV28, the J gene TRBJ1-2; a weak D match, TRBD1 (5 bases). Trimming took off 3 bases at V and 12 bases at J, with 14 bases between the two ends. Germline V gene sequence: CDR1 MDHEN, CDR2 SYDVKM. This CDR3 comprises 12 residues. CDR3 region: CASSFSWGNDTF. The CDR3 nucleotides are TGTGCCAGCAGTTTTAGTTGGGGCAACGACACCTTC.

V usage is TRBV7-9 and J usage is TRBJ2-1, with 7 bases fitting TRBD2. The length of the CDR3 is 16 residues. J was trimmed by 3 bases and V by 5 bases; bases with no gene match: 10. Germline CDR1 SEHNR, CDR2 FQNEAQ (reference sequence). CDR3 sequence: CASSHGGSESYNEQFF. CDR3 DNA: TGTGCCAGCAGCCACGGGGGGTCAGAAAGCTACAATGAGCAGTTCTTC.

The CDR3 protein is CASSDGTGSQPQHF. The DNA of the CDR3 is TGTGCCAGCAGTGACGGGACAGGGAGTCAGCCCCAGCATTTT. The chain joins TRBV6-5 to TRBJ1-5; TRBD1 agrees at 9 bases. The CDR3 totals 14 residues. The trim removed 5 bases at V and 6 bases at J, leaving 5 bases unmatched. CDR1 is MNHEY, CDR2 SVGAGI, per germline.

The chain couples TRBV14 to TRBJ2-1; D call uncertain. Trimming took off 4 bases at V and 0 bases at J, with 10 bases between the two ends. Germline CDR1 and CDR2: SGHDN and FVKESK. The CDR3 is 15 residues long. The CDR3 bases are TGTGCCAGCAGCCCTGGTTTCGGCTCCTACAATGAGCAGTTCTTC. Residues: CASSPGFGSYNEQFF.

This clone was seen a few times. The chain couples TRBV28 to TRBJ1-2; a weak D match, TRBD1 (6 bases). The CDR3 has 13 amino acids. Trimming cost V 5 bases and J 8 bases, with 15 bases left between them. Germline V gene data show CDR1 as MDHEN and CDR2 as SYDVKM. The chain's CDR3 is CASSPGDGRGYTF. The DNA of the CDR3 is TGTGCCAGCAGTCCAGGGGACGGTCGGGGCTACACCTTC.

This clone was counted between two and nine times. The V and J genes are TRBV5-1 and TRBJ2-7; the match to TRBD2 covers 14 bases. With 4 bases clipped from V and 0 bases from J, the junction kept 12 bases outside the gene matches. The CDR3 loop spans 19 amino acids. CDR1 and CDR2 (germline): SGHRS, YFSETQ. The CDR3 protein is CASSPRLAGGSKISYEQYF. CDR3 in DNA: TGCGCCAGCAGCCCTCGACTAGCGGGAGGGTCCAAGATCTCCTACGAGCAGTACTTC.

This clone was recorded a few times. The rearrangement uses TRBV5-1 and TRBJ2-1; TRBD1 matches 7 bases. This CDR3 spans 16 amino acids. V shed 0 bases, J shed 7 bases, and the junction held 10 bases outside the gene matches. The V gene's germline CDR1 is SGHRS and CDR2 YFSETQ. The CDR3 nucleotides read TGCGCCAGCAGCTTGGGACAGGGAGACCGGAGAAATGAGCAGTTCTTC. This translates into CASSLGQGDRRNEQFF.

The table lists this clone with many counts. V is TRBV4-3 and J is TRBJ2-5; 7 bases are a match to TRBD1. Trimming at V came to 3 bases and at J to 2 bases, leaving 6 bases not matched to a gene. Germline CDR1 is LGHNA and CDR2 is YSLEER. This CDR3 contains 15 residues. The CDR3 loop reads CASSQNPGQQETQYF. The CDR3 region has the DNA TGCGCCAGCAGCCAGAATCCGGGACAGCAAGAGACCCAGTACTTC.

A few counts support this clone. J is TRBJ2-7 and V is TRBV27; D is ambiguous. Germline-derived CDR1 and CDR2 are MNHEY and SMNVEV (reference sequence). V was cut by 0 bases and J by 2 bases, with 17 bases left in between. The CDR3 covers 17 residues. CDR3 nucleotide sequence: TGTGCCAGCAGTTTATCGTTTGTTTCGGCGGCTACCTACGAGCAGTACTTC. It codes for CASSLSFVSAATYEQYF.

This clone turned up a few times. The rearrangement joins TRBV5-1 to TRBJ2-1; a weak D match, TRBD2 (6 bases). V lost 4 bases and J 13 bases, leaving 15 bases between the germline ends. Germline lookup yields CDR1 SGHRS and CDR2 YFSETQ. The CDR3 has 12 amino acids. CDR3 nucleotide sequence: TGCGCCAGCAGCGTGACCGCGGGACTTCAGTTCTTC. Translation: CASSVTAGLQFF.

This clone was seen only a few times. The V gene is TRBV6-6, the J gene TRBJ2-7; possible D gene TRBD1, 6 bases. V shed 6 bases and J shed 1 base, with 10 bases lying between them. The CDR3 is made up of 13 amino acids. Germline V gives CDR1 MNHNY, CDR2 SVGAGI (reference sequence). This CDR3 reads CASSSGESYEQYV. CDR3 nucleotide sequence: TGTGCCAGCAGCTCAGGGGAGTCCTACGAGCAGTACGTC.

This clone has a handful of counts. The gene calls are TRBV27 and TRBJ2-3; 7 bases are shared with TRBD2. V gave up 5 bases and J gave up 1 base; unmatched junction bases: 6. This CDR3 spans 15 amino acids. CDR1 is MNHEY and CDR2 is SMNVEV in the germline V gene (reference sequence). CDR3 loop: CASSKLAVGTDTQYF. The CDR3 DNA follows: TGTGCCAGCAGTAAGCTAGCGGTGGGCACAGATACGCAGTATTTT.

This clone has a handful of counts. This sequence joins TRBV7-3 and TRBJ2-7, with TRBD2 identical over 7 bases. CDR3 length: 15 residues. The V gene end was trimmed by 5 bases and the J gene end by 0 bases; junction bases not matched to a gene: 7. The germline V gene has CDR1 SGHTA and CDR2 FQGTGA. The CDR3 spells CASSLLGGSSYEQYF. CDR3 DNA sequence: TGTGCCAGCAGCCTATTGGGGGGGAGCTCCTACGAGCAGTACTTC.

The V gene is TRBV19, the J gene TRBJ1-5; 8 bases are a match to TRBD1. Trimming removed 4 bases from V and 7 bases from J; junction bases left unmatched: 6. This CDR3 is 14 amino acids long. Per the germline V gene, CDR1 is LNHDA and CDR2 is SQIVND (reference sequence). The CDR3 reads CASSTGQGIQPQHF. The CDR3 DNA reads TGTGCCAGTAGTACCGGACAGGGAATACAGCCCCAGCATTTT.

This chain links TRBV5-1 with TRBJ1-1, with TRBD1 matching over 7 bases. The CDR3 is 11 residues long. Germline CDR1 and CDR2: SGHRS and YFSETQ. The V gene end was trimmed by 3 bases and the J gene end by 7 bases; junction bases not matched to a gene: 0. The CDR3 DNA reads TGCGCCAGCAGCTACAGGGGTGAAGCTTTCTTT. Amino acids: CASSYRGEAFF.

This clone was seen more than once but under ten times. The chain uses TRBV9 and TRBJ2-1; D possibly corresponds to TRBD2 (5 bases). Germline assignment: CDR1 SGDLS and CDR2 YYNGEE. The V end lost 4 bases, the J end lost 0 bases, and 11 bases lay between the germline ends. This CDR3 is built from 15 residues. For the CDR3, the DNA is TGTGCCAGCAGCTCAGTGGGGAGCTCCTACAATGAGCAGTTCTTC. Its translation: CASSSVGSSYNEQFF. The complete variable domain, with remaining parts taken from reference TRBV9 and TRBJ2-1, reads DSGVTQTPKHLITATGQRVTLRCSPRSGDLSVYWYQQSLDQGLQFLIQYYNGEERAKGNILERFSAQQFPDLHSELNLSSLELGDSALYFCASSSVGSSYNEQFFGPGTRLTVL.

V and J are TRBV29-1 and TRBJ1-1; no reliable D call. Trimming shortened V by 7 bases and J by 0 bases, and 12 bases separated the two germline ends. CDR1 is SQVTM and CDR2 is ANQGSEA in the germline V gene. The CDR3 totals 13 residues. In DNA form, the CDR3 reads TGCAGCGCTGCGGGGAGACTGAACACTGAAGCTTTCTTT. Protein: CSAAGRLNTEAFF.

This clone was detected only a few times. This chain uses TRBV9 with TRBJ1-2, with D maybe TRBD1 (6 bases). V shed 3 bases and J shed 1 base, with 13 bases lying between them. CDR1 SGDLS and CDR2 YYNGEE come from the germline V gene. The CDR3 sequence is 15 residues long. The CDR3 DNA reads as TGTGCCAGCAGCGCTAGCCCAGGGGTTAACTATGGCTACACCTTC. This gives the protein CASSASPGVNYGYTF.

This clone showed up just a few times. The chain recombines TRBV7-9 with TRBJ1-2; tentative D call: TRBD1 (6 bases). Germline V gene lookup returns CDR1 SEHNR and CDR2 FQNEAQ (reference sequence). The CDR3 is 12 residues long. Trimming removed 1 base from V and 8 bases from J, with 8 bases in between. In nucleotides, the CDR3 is TGTGCCAGCAGCTTAGACAGGGCAGGCTACACCTTC. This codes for CASSLDRAGYTF.

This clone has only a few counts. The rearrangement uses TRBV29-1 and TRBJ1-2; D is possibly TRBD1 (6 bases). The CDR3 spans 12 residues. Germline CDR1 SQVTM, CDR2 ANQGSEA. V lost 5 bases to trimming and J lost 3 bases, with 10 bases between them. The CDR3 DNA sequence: TGCAGCGTTTACAGGGCGGACTATGGCTACACCTTC. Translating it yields CSVYRADYGYTF.

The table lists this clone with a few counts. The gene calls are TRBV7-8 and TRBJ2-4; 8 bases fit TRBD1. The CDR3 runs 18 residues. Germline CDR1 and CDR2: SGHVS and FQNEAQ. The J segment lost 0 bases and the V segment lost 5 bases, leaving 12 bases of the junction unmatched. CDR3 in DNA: TGTGCCAGCAGCCAGGGACAGGCCCTCGGTGTAGCCAAAAACATTCAGTACTTC. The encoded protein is CASSQGQALGVAKNIQYF.

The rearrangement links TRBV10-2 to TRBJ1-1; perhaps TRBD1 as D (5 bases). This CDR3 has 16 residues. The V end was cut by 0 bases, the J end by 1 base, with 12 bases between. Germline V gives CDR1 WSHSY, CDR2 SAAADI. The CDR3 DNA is TGCGCCAGCAGTGAGTCGACATCGGGGGGGAACACTGAAGCTTTCTTT. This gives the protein CASSESTSGGNTEAFF.

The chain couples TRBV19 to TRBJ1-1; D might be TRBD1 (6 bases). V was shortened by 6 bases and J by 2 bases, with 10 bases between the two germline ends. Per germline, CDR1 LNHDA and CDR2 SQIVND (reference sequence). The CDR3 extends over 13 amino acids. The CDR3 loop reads CASRRQANTEAFF. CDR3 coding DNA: TGTGCCAGTAGAAGACAGGCAAACACTGAAGCTTTCTTT.

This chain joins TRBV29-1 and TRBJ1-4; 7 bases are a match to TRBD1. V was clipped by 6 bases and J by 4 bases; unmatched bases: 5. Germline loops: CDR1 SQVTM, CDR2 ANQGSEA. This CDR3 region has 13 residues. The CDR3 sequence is CSVETGNNEKLFF. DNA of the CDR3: TGCAGCGTGGAGACAGGGAATAATGAAAAACTGTTTTTT. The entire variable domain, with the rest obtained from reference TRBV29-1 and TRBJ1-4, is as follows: SAVISQKPSRDICQRGTSLTIQCQVDSQVTMMFWYRQQPGQSLTLIATANQGSEATYESGFVIDKFPISRPNLTFSTLTVSNMSPEDSSIYLCSVETGNNEKLFFGSGTQLSVL.

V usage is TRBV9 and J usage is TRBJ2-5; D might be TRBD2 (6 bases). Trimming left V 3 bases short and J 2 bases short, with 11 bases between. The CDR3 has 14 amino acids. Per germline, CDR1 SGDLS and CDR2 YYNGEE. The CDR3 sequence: CASSALATQETQYF. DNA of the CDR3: TGTGCCAGCAGCGCGCTAGCGACACAAGAGACCCAGTACTTC.

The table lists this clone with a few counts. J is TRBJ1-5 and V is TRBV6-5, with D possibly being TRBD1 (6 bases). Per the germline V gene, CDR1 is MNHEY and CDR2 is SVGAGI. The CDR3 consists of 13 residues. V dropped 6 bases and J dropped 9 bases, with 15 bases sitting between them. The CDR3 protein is CASSSGQGGPQHF. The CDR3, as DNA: TGTGCCAGCAGCTCTGGTCAAGGGGGGCCCCAGCATTTT.